Shown below are 15 T cell receptor beta chains from a single sample sequenced in a study of OX40 agonist ivuxolimab in advanced cancers. Assay: immunoSEQ multiplex PCR; the TCRdb copy retains only in-frame clones and omits some. The profile shows tens of thousands of clones, approximately 80% of them singletons. Sample: CD4+ or CD8+ T cells sorted from blood, taken in a trial of the OX40 agonist ivuxolimab. Receptors originate from an adult with an advanced solid tumor such as melanoma, head and neck, liver or kidney cancer.

V gene TRBV4-1 combines with J gene TRBJ1-1; a possible D gene is TRBD1 (6 bases). The CDR3 has 16 residues. The germline gives CDR1 MGHRA, CDR2 YSYEKL. Trimming removed 0 bases from V and 5 bases from J, with 16 bases in between. The CDR3 spells CASSQDGGGLRTEAFF. In nucleotides, the CDR3 is TGCGCCAGCAGCCAAGATGGGGGGGGGCTAAGGACTGAAGCTTTCTTT.

The chain has TRBV5-4 and TRBJ2-7; D is possibly TRBD1 or TRBD2 (5 bases each). CDR3 length: 17 amino acids. V shed 4 bases and J shed 3 bases, with 23 bases lying between them. Germline-derived CDR1 and CDR2 are SGHNT and YYREEE (reference sequence). The CDR3 loop is CASSPTSIGEMSYEQYF. For the CDR3, the DNA is TGTGCCAGCAGCCCAACCTCGATAGGGGAGATGAGCTACGAGCAGTACTTC.

The rearrangement links TRBV7-6 to TRBJ2-1, with D perhaps matching TRBD2 (5 bases). The germline V gene has CDR1 SGHVS and CDR2 FNYEAQ. There are 12 residues in the CDR3. Trimming removed 5 bases from V and 3 bases from J, with 5 bases in between. The DNA of the CDR3 is TGTGCCAGCAGCCGGGACTACAATGAGCAGTTCTTC. It codes for CASSRDYNEQFF. Drawing the rest from reference TRBV7-6 and TRBJ2-1, the complete variable domain is GAGVSQSPRYKVTKRGQDVALRCDPISGHVSLYWYRQALGQGPEFLTYFNYEAQQDKSGLPNDRFSAERPEGSISTLTIQRTEQRDSAMYRCASSRDYNEQFFGPGTRLTVL.

The chain carries TRBV4-1 and TRBJ2-5; D could derive from TRBD1 or TRBD2 (5 bases each). The V gene lost 0 bases and the J gene lost 3 bases, with 8 bases spanning the gap. This CDR3 spans 14 amino acids. Germline assignment: CDR1 MGHRA and CDR2 YSYEKL. CDR3 DNA: TGCGCCAGCAGCCAAGAAGGGACCGAAGAGACCCAGTACTTC. Encoded protein: CASSQEGTEETQYF.

The CDR3, as DNA: TGTGCCAGCAGCTCAAGGACTAGCCGGAGGGGGGACGAGCAGTACTTC. Its translation: CASSSRTSRRGDEQYF. The rearrangement links TRBV7-2 to TRBJ2-7; TRBD2 aligns across 8 bases. The CDR3 is 16 amino acids. Losses at the gene ends were 4 bases for V and 5 bases for J; bases not matched to a gene: 13. Germline values: CDR1 SGHTA, CDR2 FQGNSA.

The chain combines TRBV2 with TRBJ1-5; D not resolved. The V and J ends lost 7 bases and 8 bases respectively, with 15 bases between them. The germline CDR1 and CDR2 sequences are SNHLY and FYNNEI. The CDR3 is 13 residues long. CDR3 sequence: CASTRVGIEPQHF. The CDR3 region has the DNA TGTGCCAGCACCCGGGTGGGTATAGAGCCCCAGCATTTT. The full variable domain, with the rest looked up from reference TRBV2 and TRBJ1-5, is EPEVTQTPSHQVTQMGQEVILRCVPISNHLYFYWYRQILGQKVEFLVSFYNNEISEKSEIFDDQFSVERPDGSNFTLKIRSTKLEDSAMYFCASTRVGIEPQHFGDGTRLSIL.

The CDR3 is CATPGGGWQFF. The CDR3 region has the DNA TGTGCCACCCCCGGCGGGGGATGGCAGTTCTTC. The chain carries TRBV15 and TRBJ2-1; TRBD2 aligns across 7 bases. The trim removed 8 bases at V and 12 bases at J, leaving 7 bases unmatched. Per the germline V gene, CDR1 is LNHNV and CDR2 is YYDKDF (reference sequence). The CDR3 covers 11 residues.

The chain joins TRBV29-1 to TRBJ2-7; 10 bases match TRBD1. Germline CDR1 and CDR2: SQVTM and ANQGSEA. Trimming at V came to 7 bases and at J to 5 bases, leaving 14 bases not matched to a gene. This CDR3 contains 15 residues. The CDR3 DNA follows: TGCAGCGCCCTCGGGCCGGGACAGGGGTTCCACGAGCAGTACTTC. Translated, it gives CSALGPGQGFHEQYF.

The rearrangement links TRBV6-6 to TRBJ2-7; D gene unclear. Deletions cut 2 bases from V and 2 bases from J, with 7 bases between. The CDR3 is made up of 13 amino acids. Looked up from germline, CDR1 is MNHNY and CDR2 is SVGAGI (reference sequence). This chain's CDR3 is CASSYEAPYEQYF. CDR3 coding DNA: TGTGCCAGCAGTTACGAGGCCCCCTACGAGCAGTACTTC.

The chain combines TRBV19 with TRBJ2-2; 7 bases line up with TRBD2. Germline V gives CDR1 LNHDA, CDR2 SQIVND (reference sequence). The V gene end was trimmed by 7 bases and the J gene end by 4 bases; junction bases not matched to a gene: 12. This CDR3 contains 16 residues. The CDR3 loop is CASTPYAAGITGELFF. The CDR3 DNA is TGTGCCAGTACCCCCTATGCAGCGGGGATCACCGGGGAGCTGTTTTTT.

The chain is built from TRBV19 and TRBJ2-7, with TRBD1 identical over 8 bases. This CDR3 spans 14 amino acids. Per the germline V gene, CDR1 is LNHDA and CDR2 is SQIVND (reference sequence). V lost 4 bases to trimming and J lost 3 bases; unmatched junction nucleotides: 5. This CDR3 reads CASSTGQGSYEQYF. The DNA of the CDR3 is TGTGCCAGTAGTACCGGACAGGGTAGCTACGAGCAGTACTTC.

This clone was observed a single time. CDR3: CASSPSEFVGTQYF. CDR3 coding DNA: TGTGCCAGCAGCCCAAGCGAGTTTGTAGGGACCCAGTACTTC. The chain carries TRBV7-6 and TRBJ2-5; the D is unclear. CDR1 and CDR2 from the germline V gene are SGHVS and FNYEAQ. CDR3 size: 14 residues. Trimming took 5 bases from V and 7 from J, leaving 17 bases between them.

V gene TRBV7-9 combines with J gene TRBJ2-5; TRBD2 agrees at 8 bases. The CDR3 has 15 residues. Germline values: CDR1 SEHNR, CDR2 FQNEAQ (reference sequence). The V and J ends lost 4 bases and 5 bases, in that order; junction bases with no gene match: 9. In DNA, the CDR3 is TGTGCCAGCAGCTCGAGACTAGCGACCAGGGAGACCCAGTACTTC. It codes for CASSSRLATRETQYF.

This clone was observed a single time. The chain uses TRBV5-6 and TRBJ1-4, with a possible D match to TRBD1 (5 bases). The CDR3 extends over 13 amino acids. Between the trimmed V and J ends, which lost 5 bases and 1 base, there was a span of 6 bases. CDR1 and CDR2 from the germline V gene are SGHDT and YYEEEE. The CDR3 DNA follows: TGTGCCAGCAGGAGGGGAACTAATGAAAAACTGTTTTTT. Translated: CASRRGTNEKLFF.

This chain connects TRBV5-4 to TRBJ2-1; unclear D gene. The V and J ends lost 2 bases and 11 bases respectively, with 8 bases between them. The CDR3 totals 11 residues. Germline V lookup: CDR1 SGHNT, CDR2 YYREEE (reference sequence). CDR3 DNA sequence: TGTGCCAGCAGCTTAGGACCCCAGCAGTTCTTC. Amino acids: CASSLGPQQFF.